The rows below give T cell receptor beta chains drawn from one sample of a study of T cells in Graves' hyperthyroidism and ophthalmopathy. TCRdb analysed the multiplex PCR reads with MiXCR anew, one entry per CDR3 protein. The table has hundreds of thousands of distinct CDR3 sequences, about 20% seen once; the top ten hold 34%. Sequencing was performed on blood. The source is a young man with Graves' ophthalmopathy. The CDR3 runs from the conserved cysteine through the conserved F or W. A D gene is named only where the DNA matches it firmly. A clone size is listed for some rows: how often the clone was seen (once, few, many), or a class if it is expanded.

D gene | J gene | V gene | clone size | CDR3 protein | CDR3 DNA
. | TRBJ2-7 | TRBV28 | . | CASSGGVLGTTYEQYF | TGTGCCAGCAGCGGAGGGGTTCTAGGAACAACCTACGAGCAGTACTTC
. | TRBJ2-2 | TRBV27 | few | CASSWGGNRNGELFF | TGTGCCAGCAGTTGGGGCGGGAATAGGAACGGGGAGCTGTTTTTT
. | TRBJ2-7 | TRBV14 | many | CASTRMDGPYEQYF | TGTGCCAGCACCAGAATGGACGGACCCTACGAGCAGTACTTC
TRBD2 | TRBJ2-5 | TRBV12-3/TRBV12-4 | once | CASSKGLAVDQETQYF | TGTGCCAGCAGTAAGGGACTAGCGGTAGACCAAGAGACCCAGTACTTC
. | TRBJ2-5 | TRBV3-2 | . | CAGPQTGVGLETQYF | TGTGCCGGCCCTCAGACAGGGGTAGGGTTGGAGACCCAGTACTTC
. | TRBJ2-5 | TRBV9 | many | CASSVGGLGGETQYF | TGTGCCAGCAGCGTAGGTGGACTCGGGGGAGAGACCCAGTACTTC
. | TRBJ1-3 | TRBV10-3 | . | CAIRGDSRGGNTIYF | TGTGCCATCAGGGGGGACTCCCGGGGTGGAAACACCATATATTTT
. | TRBJ2-7 | TRBV13 | many | CASSLRRYEQYF | TGTGCCAGCAGCTTAAGACGCTACGAGCAGTACTTC
. | TRBJ1-2 | TRBV2 | . | CASRPTRYGYTF | TGTGCCAGCAGACCCACACGCTATGGCTACACCTTC
TRBD1 | TRBJ2-7 | TRBV6-1 | few | CASSKTGQGAFDEQYF | TGTGCCAGCAGCAAAACGGGACAGGGGGCTTTCGACGAGCAGTACTTC
TRBD1 | TRBJ1-1 | TRBV30 | many | CACRGAEAFF | TGTGCCTGCAGGGGGGCTGAAGCTTTCTTT
. | TRBJ1-1 | TRBV7-9 | few | CASSFGLGNTEAFF | TGTGCCAGCAGCTTCGGGTTAGGGAACACTGAAGCTTTCTTT
TRBD2 | TRBJ2-1 | TRBV7-8 | few | CASSPRTSGSNEQFF | TGTGCCAGCAGCCCTCGGACTAGCGGGAGCAATGAGCAGTTCTTC
TRBD2 | TRBJ2-7 | TRBV7-2 | . | CASSLGTSGARGSYEQYF | TGTGCCAGCAGCTTGGGGACTAGCGGGGCCCGGGGGTCCTACGAGCAGTACTTC
. | TRBJ2-7 | TRBV4-1 | many | CASSHEDRPYEQYF | TGCGCCAGCAGCCACGAAGACAGACCCTACGAGCAGTACTTC
TRBD1 | TRBJ2-1 | TRBV2 | few | CASREDRVPSDEQFF | TGTGCCAGCAGGGAGGACAGGGTTCCGTCAGATGAGCAGTTCTTC
TRBD2 | TRBJ2-4 | TRBV6-1 | few | CASSEARGSHDNKNIQYF | TGTGCCAGCAGTGAAGCGCGGGGGAGTCATGATAACAAAAACATTCAGTACTTC
. | TRBJ2-2 | TRBV20-1 | . | CSARSYRRAGKTGELFF | TGCAGTGCTAGATCTTATCGTAGGGCAGGCAAGACCGGGGAGCTGTTTTTT
. | TRBJ1-5 | TRBV10-3 | . | CAISESNGNQPQHF | TGTGCCATCAGTGAGTCGAACGGCAATCAGCCCCAGCATTTT
. | TRBJ2-7 | TRBV6-1 | . | CASSELQDSLSYEQYF | TGTGCCAGCAGTGAATTGCAGGACTCCTTATCCTACGAGCAGTACTTC
. | TRBJ1-2 | TRBV29-1 | . | CSVEEPPPRGYTF | TGCAGCGTTGAAGAACCTCCCCCAAGGGGCTACACCTTC
. | TRBJ1-5 | TRBV2 | many | CASSENRGAGSNQPQHF | TGTGCCAGCAGTGAAAATAGGGGCGCGGGGAGCAATCAGCCCCAGCATTTT
. | TRBJ2-2 | TRBV19 | few | CASSNSFGTPTNTGELFF | TGTGCCAGTAGTAACTCATTCGGGACACCGACGAACACCGGGGAGCTGTTTTTT
TRBD2 | TRBJ2-7 | TRBV28 | many | CASSIRDYNYEQYF | TGTGCCAGCAGTATCCGGGACTACAACTACGAGCAGTACTTC
. | TRBJ1-5 | TRBV24-1 | . | CATTRGGANQPQHF | TGTGCCACCACCCGCGGGGGAGCAAATCAGCCCCAGCATTTT
TRBD1 | TRBJ2-2 | TRBV11-3 | . | CASSFSGTGDTGELFF | TGTGCCAGCAGCTTCTCCGGGACAGGGGACACCGGGGAGCTGTTTTTT
. | TRBJ2-5 | TRBV4-1 | few | CASSQAWGAETQYF | TGCGCCAGCAGCCAAGCGTGGGGAGCAGAGACCCAGTACTTC
TRBD2 | TRBJ2-1 | TRBV14 | few | CASSQTSGLSHEQFF | TGTGCCAGCAGCCAGACTAGCGGTCTCAGCCATGAGCAGTTCTTC
. | TRBJ1-5 | TRBV6-2/TRBV6-3 | . | CASSYSVAGDHSNQPQHF | TGTGCCAGCAGTTACTCGGTGGCAGGGGATCATAGCAATCAGCCCCAGCATTTT
. | TRBJ1-3 | TRBV7-9 | few | CASSLDMGGGNTIYF | TGTGCCAGCAGCTTAGATATGGGAGGTGGAAACACCATATATTTT
. | TRBJ1-1 | TRBV6-5 | many | CASSNSGDTEAFF | TGTGCCAGCAGTAACTCGGGGGACACTGAAGCTTTCTTT
TRBD1 | TRBJ2-2 | TRBV6-1 | . | CASSYPGQGGTGELFF | TGTGCCAGCAGCTATCCGGGACAGGGAGGCACCGGGGAGCTGTTTTTT
TRBD2 | TRBJ2-3 | TRBV7-2 | once | CASSLLTSGNTGTQYF | TGTGCCAGCAGCTTACTGACTAGCGGGAACACAGGTACGCAGTATTTT
TRBD1 | TRBJ1-1 | TRBV9 | . | CASSVAGGQNGEWNTEAFF | TGTGCCAGCAGCGTAGCTGGGGGACAGAACGGGGAATGGAACACTGAAGCTTTCTTT
. | TRBJ2-5 | TRBV12-3/TRBV12-4 | . | CASIIMKTQYF | TGTGCCAGCATTATAATGAAGACCCAGTACTTC
TRBD2 | TRBJ2-1 | TRBV20-1 | . | CSATLLAGGYNEQFF | TGCAGTGCTACCCTCCTAGCGGGAGGGTACAATGAGCAGTTCTTC
. | TRBJ2-7 | TRBV28 | few | CASRLDGYEQYF | TGTGCCAGCAGACTCGACGGCTACGAGCAGTACTTC
. | TRBJ2-2 | TRBV5-4 | few | CASSWGQKNTGELFF | TGTGCCAGCAGTTGGGGGCAGAAAAACACCGGGGAGCTGTTTTTT
TRBD1 | TRBJ1-2 | TRBV20-1 | . | CSASREGANYGYTF | TGCAGTGCTAGTAGGGAGGGGGCGAACTATGGCTACACCTTC
. | TRBJ1-2 | TRBV5-4 | few | CASSLKGRGIYGYTF | TGTGCCAGCAGCTTGAAAGGGCGGGGGATCTATGGCTACACCTTC
. | TRBJ2-7 | TRBV27 | . | CASSFSGGGDEQYF | TGTGCCAGCAGTTTCAGCGGCGGGGGCGACGAGCAGTACTTC
. | TRBJ2-1 | TRBV5-8 | few | CASSLDGGIEQFF | TGTGCCAGCAGCTTGGATGGAGGCATTGAGCAGTTCTTC
. | TRBJ2-3 | TRBV10-1 | . | CASSESSGASTDTQYF | TGCGCCAGCAGTGAGTCTAGCGGAGCTAGCACAGATACGCAGTATTTT
TRBD2 | TRBJ2-1 | TRBV20-1 | many | CSARDRKSGGSSYNEQFF | TGCAGTGCTAGAGATCGAAAGAGCGGGGGGAGCTCCTACAATGAGCAGTTCTTC
. | TRBJ1-5 | TRBV5-1 | few | CASSLTVGSNQPQHF | TGCGCCAGCAGCCTTACAGTTGGTAGCAATCAGCCCCAGCATTTT
TRBD2 | TRBJ2-1 | TRBV7-9 | . | CASSLASASGSTWYNEQFF | TGTGCCAGCAGCTTAGCGTCGGCTAGCGGGAGCACATGGTACAATGAGCAGTTCTTC
TRBD1 | TRBJ2-1 | TRBV2 | many | CASSELDRGSNEQFF | TGTGCCAGCAGTGAACTTGACAGGGGTAGCAATGAGCAGTTCTTC
. | TRBJ2-2 | TRBV7-9 | . | CASSLGRGHTGELFF | TGTGCCAGCAGCTTGGGCAGGGGCCACACCGGGGAGCTGTTTTTT
TRBD2 | TRBJ2-1 | TRBV5-1 | once | CASSLQREVTYNEQFF | TGCGCCAGCAGCCTCCAGCGGGAGGTTACCTACAATGAGCAGTTCTTC
. | TRBJ2-3 | TRBV4-3 | . | CASSQEATDTQYF | TGCGCCAGCAGCCAAGAGGCTACAGATACGCAGTATTTT
. | TRBJ2-5 | TRBV28 | . | CASSWGSTRGTQYF | TGTGCCAGCAGCTGGGGCTCCACACGGGGGACCCAGTACTTC
. | TRBJ2-3 | TRBV30 | . | CAWGHTDTQYF | TGTGCCTGGGGACATACAGATACGCAGTATTTT
. | TRBJ2-7 | TRBV3-1 | . | CASSQTWTSGDEQYF | TGTGCCAGCAGCCAGACTTGGACCAGCGGAGACGAGCAGTACTTC
. | TRBJ2-1 | TRBV29-1 | many | CSVESSENYNEQFF | TGCAGCGTCGAGTCTAGCGAGAATTACAATGAGCAGTTCTTC
. | TRBJ2-1 | TRBV12-3/TRBV12-4 | many | CASSLLGGGIDEQFF | TGTGCCAGCAGCCTCCTTGGAGGGGGCATCGATGAGCAGTTCTTC
. | TRBJ2-1 | TRBV2 | many | CASSENIAQNNEQFF | TGTGCCAGCAGTGAAAATATAGCACAAAACAATGAGCAGTTCTTC
TRBD2 | TRBJ2-3 | TRBV11-2 | many | CASSLNSGNTDTQYF | TGTGCCAGCAGCTTAAATAGCGGGAACACAGATACGCAGTATTTT
. | TRBJ1-2 | TRBV30 | many | CAWSVGRNYGYTF | TGTGCCTGGAGTGTGGGGCGGAACTATGGCTACACCTTC